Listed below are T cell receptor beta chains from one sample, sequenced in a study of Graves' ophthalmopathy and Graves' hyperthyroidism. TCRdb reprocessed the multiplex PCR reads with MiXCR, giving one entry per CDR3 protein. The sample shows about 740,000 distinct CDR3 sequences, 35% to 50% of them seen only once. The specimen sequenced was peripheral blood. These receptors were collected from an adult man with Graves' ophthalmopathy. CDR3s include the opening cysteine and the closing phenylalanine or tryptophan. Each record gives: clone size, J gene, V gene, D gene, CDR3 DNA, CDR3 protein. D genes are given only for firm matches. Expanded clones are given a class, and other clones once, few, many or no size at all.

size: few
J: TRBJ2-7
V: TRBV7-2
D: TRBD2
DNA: TGTGCCAGCAGCTTAGCGCCAGCGGGAGTTTCCTACGAGCAGTACTTC
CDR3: CASSLAPAGVSYEQYF

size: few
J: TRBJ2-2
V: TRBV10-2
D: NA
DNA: TGCGCCAGCAGCCCCTCGGGACTCCCAGGGGCCGGGGAGCTGTTTTTT
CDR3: CASSPSGLPGAGELFF

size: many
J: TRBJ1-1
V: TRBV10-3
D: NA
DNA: TGTGCCATCAGATTCGCAGGGACGAACACTGAAGCTTTCTTT
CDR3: CAIRFAGTNTEAFF

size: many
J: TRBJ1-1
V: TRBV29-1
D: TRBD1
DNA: TGCAGCGTGGACAGGGACAGGACTGAAGCTTTCTTT
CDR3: CSVDRDRTEAFF

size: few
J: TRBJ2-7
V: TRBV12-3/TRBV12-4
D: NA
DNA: TGTGCCAGCAGATTGGGGAGCTCCTACGAGCAGTACTTC
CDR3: CASRLGSSYEQYF

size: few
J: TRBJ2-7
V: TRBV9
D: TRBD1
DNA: TGTGCCAGCAGCCAGGCCGACAGGGGCGAGCAGTACTTC
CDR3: CASSQADRGEQYF

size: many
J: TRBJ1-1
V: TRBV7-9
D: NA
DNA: TGTGCCGGTCAGGATTTTGGGAACACTGAAGCTTTCTTT
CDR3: CAGQDFGNTEAFF

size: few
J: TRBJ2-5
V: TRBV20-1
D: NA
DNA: TGCAGTGCGCCTCCTTCTAAGGGGGCCCAGTACTTC
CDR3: CSAPPSKGAQYF

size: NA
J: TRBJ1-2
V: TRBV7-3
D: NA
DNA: TGTGCCTGCAATGGCTACACCTTC
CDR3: CACNGYTF

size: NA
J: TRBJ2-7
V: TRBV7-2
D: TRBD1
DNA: TGTGCCAGCAGCCCCCGGACAGGGGGCGCCTACGAGCAGTACTTC
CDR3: CASSPRTGGAYEQYF

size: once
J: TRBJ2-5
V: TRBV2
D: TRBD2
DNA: TGTGCCAGTGCGGGGGACCAAGAGACCCAGTACTTC
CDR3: CASAGDQETQYF

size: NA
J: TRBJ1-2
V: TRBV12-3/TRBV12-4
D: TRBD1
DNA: TGTGCCAGCAGTTTAAGGGGGACAGGTCCGAGGTATGGCTACACCTTC
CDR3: CASSLRGTGPRYGYTF

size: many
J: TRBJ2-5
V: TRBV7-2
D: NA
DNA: TGTGCCAGCAGCTTAATGCACGCGGAGACCCAGTACTTC
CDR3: CASSLMHAETQYF

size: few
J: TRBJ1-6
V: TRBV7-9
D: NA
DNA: TGTGCCAGCAGCTTAAGTCAAAGGGCTCAACCAGGTTCACCCCTCCACTTT
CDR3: CASSLSQRAQPGSPLHF

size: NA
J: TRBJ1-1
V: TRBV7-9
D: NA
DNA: TGTGCCAGCAGCTCAGGTGGACAGAGGAACACTGAAGCTTTCTTT
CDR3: CASSSGGQRNTEAFF

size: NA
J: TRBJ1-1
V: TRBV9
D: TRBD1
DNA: TGTGCCAGCGGGCGGGGGACAGGGGGCTCGGCTTTCTTT
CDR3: CASGRGTGGSAFF

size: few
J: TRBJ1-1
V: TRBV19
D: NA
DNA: TGTGCCAGTAGTATTGGGGGCTGGCAGGCCGCGAACACTGAAGCTTTCTTT
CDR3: CASSIGGWQAANTEAFF

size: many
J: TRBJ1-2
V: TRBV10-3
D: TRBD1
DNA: TGTGCCATCAGTCATGACCCGGACAGGGGCTATGGCTACACCTTC
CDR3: CAISHDPDRGYGYTF

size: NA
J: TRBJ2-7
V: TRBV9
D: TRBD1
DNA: TGTGCCAGCAGCCACGGGACAGGGGTCTACGAGCAGTACTTC
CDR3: CASSHGTGVYEQYF

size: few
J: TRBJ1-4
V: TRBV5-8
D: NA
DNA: TGTGCCAGCAGCAAAACCGGACTCCGGGTCCCTAATGAAAAACTGTTTTTT
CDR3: CASSKTGLRVPNEKLFF

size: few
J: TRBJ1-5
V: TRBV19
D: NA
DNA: TGTGCCAGTAGTAGCCTTCAGGGAGAGGGGCTCAATCAGCCCCAGCATTTT
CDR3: CASSSLQGEGLNQPQHF

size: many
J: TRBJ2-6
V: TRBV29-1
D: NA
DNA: TGCAGCGTTGAAGTCTTGCAGTCTGGGGCCAACGTCCTGACTTTC
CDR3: CSVEVLQSGANVLTF

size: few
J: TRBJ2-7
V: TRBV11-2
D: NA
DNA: TGTGCCAGCAGCTTAGATATAGGACAGACTTACGAGCAGTACTTC
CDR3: CASSLDIGQTYEQYF

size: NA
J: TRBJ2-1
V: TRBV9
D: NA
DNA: TGTGCCAGCAGCGGAAGCCGACAGTTCTTC
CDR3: CASSGSRQFF

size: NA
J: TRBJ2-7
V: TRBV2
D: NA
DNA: TGTGCCAGCAGTGGAGTAGGCAGGGATGCCTACGGGCAGTACTTC
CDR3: CASSGVGRDAYGQYF

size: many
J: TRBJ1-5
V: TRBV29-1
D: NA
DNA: TGCAGCGTCGCCGGGACTCCCAATCAGCCCCAGCATTTT
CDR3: CSVAGTPNQPQHF

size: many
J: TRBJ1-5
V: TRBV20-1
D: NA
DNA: TGCAGTGCCGCGACATCATGGGGGAATCAGCCCCAGCATTTT
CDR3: CSAATSWGNQPQHF

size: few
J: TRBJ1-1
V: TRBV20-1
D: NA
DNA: TGCAGTGCTCCTAATACTGAGAACACTGAAGCTTTCTTT
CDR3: CSAPNTENTEAFF

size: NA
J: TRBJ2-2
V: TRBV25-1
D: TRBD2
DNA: TGTGCCAGCAGCTTCCGGACTAGCGGGGTTGGCGGGGAGCTGTTTTTT
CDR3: CASSFRTSGVGGELFF

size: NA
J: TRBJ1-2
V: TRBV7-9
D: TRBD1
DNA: TGTGCCAGCAGCTCTGGGACAGGGGTAGTCGGCTACACCTTC
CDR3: CASSSGTGVVGYTF

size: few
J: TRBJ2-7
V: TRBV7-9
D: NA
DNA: TGTGCCAGCAGCTTGCAGGGATACTACGAGCAGTACTTC
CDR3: CASSLQGYYEQYF

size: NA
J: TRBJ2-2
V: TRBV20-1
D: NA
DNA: TGCAGTGCTTCCCCGGGACAGAACACCGGGGAGCTGTTTTTT
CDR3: CSASPGQNTGELFF

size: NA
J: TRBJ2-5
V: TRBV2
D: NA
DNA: TGTGCCAGCAGTGACGAAAGGGAGACCCAGTACTTC
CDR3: CASSDERETQYF

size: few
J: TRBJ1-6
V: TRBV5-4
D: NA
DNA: TGTGCCAGCAGGCAGGATGTCAATTCACCCCTCCACTTT
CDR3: CASRQDVNSPLHF

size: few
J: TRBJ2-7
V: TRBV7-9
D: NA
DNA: TGTGCCAGCAGCTTCCGAGGGTTCGACGAGCAGTACTTC
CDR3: CASSFRGFDEQYF

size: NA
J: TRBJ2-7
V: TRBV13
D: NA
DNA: TGTGCCAGCAGCCCCAGTAGGAGCGGATCCTACGAGCAGTACTTC
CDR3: CASSPSRSGSYEQYF

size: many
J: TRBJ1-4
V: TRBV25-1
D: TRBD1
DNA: TGTGCCAGCAGTGAATATAAGGGGGCATATGAAAAACTGTTTTTT
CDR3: CASSEYKGAYEKLFF

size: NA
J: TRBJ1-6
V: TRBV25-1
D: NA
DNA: TGTGCCAGCAGGGGCTGGGATTCACCCCTCCACTTT
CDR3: CASRGWDSPLHF

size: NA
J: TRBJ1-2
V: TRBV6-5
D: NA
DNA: TGTGCCGGAAGTTCTGGCTATGGCTACACCTTC
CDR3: CAGSSGYGYTF

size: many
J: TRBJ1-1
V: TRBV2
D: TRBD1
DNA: TGTGCCAGCAGTATCAAGGGACAGGGGAACACTGAAGCTTTCTTT
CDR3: CASSIKGQGNTEAFF

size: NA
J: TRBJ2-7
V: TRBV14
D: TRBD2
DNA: TGTGCCAGCAGCCAAGAGTGGGGGGGAATCTACGAGCAGTACTTC
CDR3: CASSQEWGGIYEQYF

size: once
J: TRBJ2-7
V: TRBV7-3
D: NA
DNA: TGTGCCAGCAGCCCTCGGGTAGCTGGCGGGGAGCAGTACTTC
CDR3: CASSPRVAGGEQYF

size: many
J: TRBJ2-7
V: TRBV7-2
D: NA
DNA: TGTGCCAGCAGCTTAGCGCGCAGTCCCTACGAGCAGTACTTC
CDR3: CASSLARSPYEQYF

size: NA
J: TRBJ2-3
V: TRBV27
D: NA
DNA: TGTGCCAGCAGTCCCAGGTTGTCTCCGGCAGATACGCAGTATTTT
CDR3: CASSPRLSPADTQYF

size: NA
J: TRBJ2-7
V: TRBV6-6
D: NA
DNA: TGTGCCAGCAGTTACTCTGGGGATCTCTACGAGCAGTACTTC
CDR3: CASSYSGDLYEQYF

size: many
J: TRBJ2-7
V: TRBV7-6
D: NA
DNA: TGTGCCAGCACCCGAGGACCTACCTACGAGCAGTACTTC
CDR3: CASTRGPTYEQYF

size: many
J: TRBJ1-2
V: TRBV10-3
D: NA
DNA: TGTGCCATCAGTGAGTCGCGTGGGGACGGCTCCGGCTACACCTTC
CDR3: CAISESRGDGSGYTF

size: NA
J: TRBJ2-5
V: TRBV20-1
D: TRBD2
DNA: TGCAGAGGGCTAGCGGGGCCACAAGAGACCCAGTACTTC
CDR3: CRGLAGPQETQYF

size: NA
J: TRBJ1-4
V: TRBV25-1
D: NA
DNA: TGTGCCAGCCGCAAGGGCGGTACAACTAATGAAAAACTGTTTTTT
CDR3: CASRKGGTTNEKLFF

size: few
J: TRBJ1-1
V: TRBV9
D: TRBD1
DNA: TGTGCCAGCAGCGTAGAGGGACAGGGATTAACTGAAGCTTTCTTT
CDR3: CASSVEGQGLTEAFF

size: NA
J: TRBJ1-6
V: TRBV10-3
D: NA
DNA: TGTGCCATCAGTGGGGTTAATTCACCCCTCCACTTT
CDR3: CAISGVNSPLHF

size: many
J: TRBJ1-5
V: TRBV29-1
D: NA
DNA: TGCAGCGTAAGTCGGGGGTACAATCAGCCCCAGCATTTT
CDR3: CSVSRGYNQPQHF